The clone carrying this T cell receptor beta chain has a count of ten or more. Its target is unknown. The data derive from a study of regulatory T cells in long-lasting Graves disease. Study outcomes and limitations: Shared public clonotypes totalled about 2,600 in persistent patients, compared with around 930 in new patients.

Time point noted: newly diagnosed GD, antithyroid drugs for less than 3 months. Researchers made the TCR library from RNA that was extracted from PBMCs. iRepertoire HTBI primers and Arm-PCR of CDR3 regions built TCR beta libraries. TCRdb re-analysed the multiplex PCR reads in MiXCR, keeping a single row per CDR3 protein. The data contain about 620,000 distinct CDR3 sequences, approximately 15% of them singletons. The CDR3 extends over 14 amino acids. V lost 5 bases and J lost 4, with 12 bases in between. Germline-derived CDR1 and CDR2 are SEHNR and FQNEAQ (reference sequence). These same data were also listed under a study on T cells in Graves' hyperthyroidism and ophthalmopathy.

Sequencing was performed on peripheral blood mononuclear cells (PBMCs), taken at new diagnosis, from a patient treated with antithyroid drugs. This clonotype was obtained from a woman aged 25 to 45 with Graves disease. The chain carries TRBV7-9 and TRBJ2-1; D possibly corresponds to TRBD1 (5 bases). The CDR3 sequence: CASSQETGYNEQFF. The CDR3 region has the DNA TGTGCCAGCAGCCAAGAAACAGGTTACAATGAGCAGTTCTTC.